This TCR beta chain derives from a study of blood T cell repertoires in COVID-19. The V segment lost 6 bases and the J segment 3 bases; nucleotides outside the gene matches: 5. Germline CDR1 SGHTA, CDR2 FQGNSA. This CDR3 spans 15 amino acids. Assay used: immunoSEQ multiplex PCR; TCRdb lists only in-frame clones, some missing. The table records approximately 59,000 clones, 81% of them present only once. This receptor was identified in a man older than 75 with acute or convalescent COVID-19. Sequences were obtained from peripheral blood. The V gene is TRBV7-2, the J gene TRBJ2-6; the match to TRBD1 covers 7 bases. As DNA, the CDR3 is TGTGCCAGCAGTATAGGGGGCGGTGGGGCCAACGTCCTGACTTTC. This translates into CASSIGGGGANVLTF. The complete variable domain, with remaining parts taken from reference TRBV7-2 and TRBJ2-6, reads GAGVSQSPSNKVTEKGKDVELRCDPISGHTALYWYRQSLGQGLEFLIYFQGNSAPDKSGLPSDRFSAERTGGSVSTLTIQRTQQEDSAVYLCASSIGGGGANVLTFGAGSRLTVL.